The T cell receptor (beta chain) under discussion was sequenced for a study of control samples from healthy donors and cancer patients. Generated by immunoSEQ multiplex PCR, the TCRdb table keeps only in-frame clones and is missing some. The sample lists 95,000 to 130,000 clones, around nine tenths occurring once. CDR3 length equals 15 residues. Trimming left V 3 bases short and J 3 bases short, with 10 bases between. In germline, CDR1 is KGHDR, CDR2 SFDVKD. The origin of this receptor is a woman aged 70-85 years in good health. Sequenced sample: blood. The V gene is TRBV24-1, the J gene TRBJ1-4; TRBD1 might be the D (5 bases). The CDR3 reads CATSDAGRSNEKLFF. The CDR3, as DNA: TGTGCCACCAGTGATGCGGGACGGTCTAATGAAAAACTGTTTTTT.